Reported below is one T cell receptor beta chain. Antigen unknown. TCRdb's table, derived via immunoSEQ multiplex PCR, lists solely in-frame clones and lacks some. The sample has tens of thousands of clones, around 95% seen once. Looked up from germline, CDR1 is SEHNR and CDR2 is FQNEAQ (reference sequence). V shed 5 bases and J 11 bases; nucleotides not matched to a gene: 7. This CDR3 contains 15 residues. The entry originates in a study of Tregs in tolerant kidney transplant recipients. The clonotype was recovered from a human donor in good health. The V and J genes are TRBV7-9 and TRBJ2-1, with 15 positions matching TRBD2. Sequenced sample: Tregs from blood cultured with allogeneic cells. CDR3 DNA sequence: TGTGCCAGCAGCCCACCGGGACTAGCGGGAGGTCAGCAGTTCTTC. Encoded protein: CASSPPGLAGGQQFF.